There are a few counts of the clone carrying this T cell receptor (beta chain). Its target is unknown. This entry is derived from a study of beta chain features in type 1 diabetes. Overall study results and limits: In every one of the four CD4+ subsets, TCRB CDR3s were moderately but significantly shorter in Type 1 diabetes patients.

What was sequenced were expressed TCRB transcripts, since all of the isolated RNA had been reverse transcribed. This table comes from immunoSEQ multiplex PCR, and its TCRdb copy is limited to in-frame clones, with some not included. Seen here are fewer than 450,000 clones, about 14% observed once, and the top ten hold roughly 0.015%. With 4 bases clipped from V and 8 bases from J, the junction kept 5 bases outside the gene matches. CDR3 size: 13 residues. Germline CDR1 and CDR2: MGHRA and YSYEKL. The receptor was isolated from a woman between 18 and 29 years old with type 1 diabetes. Sequencing input: naive CD4+ T cells from blood. The chain carries TRBV4-1 and TRBJ2-1; 7 bases match TRBD2. The chain's CDR3 is CASSPLAFDEQFF. The CDR3 DNA reads as TGCGCCAGCAGCCCACTAGCGTTCGATGAGCAGTTCTTC.